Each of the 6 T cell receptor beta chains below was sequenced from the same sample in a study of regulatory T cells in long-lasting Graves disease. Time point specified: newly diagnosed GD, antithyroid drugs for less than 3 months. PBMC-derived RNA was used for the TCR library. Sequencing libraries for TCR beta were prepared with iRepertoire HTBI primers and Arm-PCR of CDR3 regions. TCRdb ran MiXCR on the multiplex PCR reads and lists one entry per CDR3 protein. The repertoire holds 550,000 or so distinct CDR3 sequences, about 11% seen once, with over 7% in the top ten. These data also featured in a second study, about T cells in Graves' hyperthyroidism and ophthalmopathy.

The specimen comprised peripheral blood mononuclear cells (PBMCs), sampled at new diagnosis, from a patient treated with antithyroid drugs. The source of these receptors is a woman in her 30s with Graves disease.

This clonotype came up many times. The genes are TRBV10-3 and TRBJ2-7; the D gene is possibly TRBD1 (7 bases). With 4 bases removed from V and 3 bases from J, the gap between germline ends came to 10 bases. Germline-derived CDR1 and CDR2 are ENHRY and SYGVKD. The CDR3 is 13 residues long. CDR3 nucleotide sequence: TGTGCCATCAGTGTCAGGGGGGACTACGAGCAGTACTTC. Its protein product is CAISVRGDYEQYF.

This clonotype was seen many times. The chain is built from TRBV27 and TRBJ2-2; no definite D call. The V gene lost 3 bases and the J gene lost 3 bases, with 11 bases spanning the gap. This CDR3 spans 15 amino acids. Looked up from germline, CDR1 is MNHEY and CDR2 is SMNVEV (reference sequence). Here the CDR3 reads CASSLLGFDTGELFF. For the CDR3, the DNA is TGTGCCAGCAGTTTGCTCGGATTCGACACCGGGGAGCTGTTTTTT.

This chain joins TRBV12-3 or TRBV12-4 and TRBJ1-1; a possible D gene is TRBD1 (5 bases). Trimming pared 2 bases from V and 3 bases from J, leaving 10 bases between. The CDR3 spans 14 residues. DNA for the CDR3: TGTGCCAGCAGTTTAAACAGGAGGGACACTGAAGCTTTCTTT. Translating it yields CASSLNRRDTEAFF.

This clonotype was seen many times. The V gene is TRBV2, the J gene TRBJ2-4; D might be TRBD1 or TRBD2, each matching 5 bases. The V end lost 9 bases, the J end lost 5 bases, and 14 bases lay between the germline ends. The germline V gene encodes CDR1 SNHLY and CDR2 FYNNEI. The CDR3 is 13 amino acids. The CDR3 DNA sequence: TGTGCCAGGTCTAGGACGGGACAAAACATTCAGTACTTC. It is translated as CARSRTGQNIQYF.

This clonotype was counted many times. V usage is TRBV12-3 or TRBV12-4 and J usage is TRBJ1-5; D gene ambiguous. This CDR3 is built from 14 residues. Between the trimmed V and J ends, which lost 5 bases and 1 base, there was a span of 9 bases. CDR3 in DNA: TGTGCCAGCAGTCTGAGTAGAAGCAATCAGCCCCAGCATTTT. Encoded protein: CASSLSRSNQPQHF.

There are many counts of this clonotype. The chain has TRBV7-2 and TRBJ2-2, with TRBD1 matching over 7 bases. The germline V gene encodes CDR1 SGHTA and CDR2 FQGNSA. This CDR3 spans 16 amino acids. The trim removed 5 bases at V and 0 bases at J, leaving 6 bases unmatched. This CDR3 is CASSPTGFANTGELFF. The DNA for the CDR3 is TGTGCCAGCAGCCCGACAGGGTTCGCGAACACCGGGGAGCTGTTTTTT.